The entry below gives a single T cell receptor (beta chain) sequence along with its context. The sample is drawn from a study of blood T cell repertoires in COVID-19. Across the study: From the United States, Italy and Spain came samples of acute and convalescent COVID-19. Nucleic acid was either cDNA or gDNA, and it came from T cells, B-cell-depleted T cells, or PBMCs.

CDR1 MGHDK and CDR2 SYGVNS come from the germline V gene. V dropped 1 base and J dropped 4; count of bases not matched to a gene: 7. There are 17 residues in the CDR3. Researchers sorted participants into cohorts using their self-reported clinical history. As originally analysed: Estimated nucleated cell counts came from reference gene primer amplification. The repertoire was sequenced with immunoSEQ multiplex PCR; TCRdb's copy has only in-frame clones and lacks some. The D gene and trimming were derived from the DNA, and the V and J assignments and clone size from that table. The sample shows hundreds of thousands of clones, about nine tenths of them seen only once.

This receptor was obtained from a woman between 18 and 29 years old who had recovered from COVID-19. Sequencing was carried out using PBMCs or T cells enriched from blood (not recorded which). The rearrangement uses TRBV25-1 and TRBJ1-4; 9 nucleotides line up with TRBD1. CDR3 bases: TGTGCCAGCAGTGAATCAGCCGGGACAGGGTTTAATGAAAAACTGTTTTTT. It is translated as CASSESAGTGFNEKLFF.